This is a list of T cell receptor beta chains from one sample in a study of T cells after yellow fever vaccination. TCRdb reanalysed the 5' RACE reads using MiXCR and keeps one entry per CDR3 protein. Of about 130,000 distinct CDR3 sequences listed, under 8% are singletons. The starting material was CD4+ T cells sorted from PBMCs, obtained 10 to 11 days after the first yellow fever vaccination. The origin of the receptors is a man younger than 35 who received the YFV17D yellow fever vaccine. CDR3s include the opening cysteine and the closing phenylalanine or tryptophan. Fields, in order: CDR3 protein, CDR3 DNA, V gene, J gene, clone size, D gene. The D gene is left open where the match is weak. Rows give clone size only sometimes, using once, few, many, or a class for an expanded clone.

CASSLSFRGYNEQFF,TGTGCCAGCAGCCTATCATTCCGGGGCTACAATGAGCAGTTCTTC,TRBV11-2,TRBJ2-1,many,NA
CASSRDEVTYEQYF,TGTGCCAGCTCTCGGGACGAGGTGACCTACGAGCAGTACTTC,TRBV18,TRBJ2-7,many,NA
CASSFRGGGFNEQFF,TGTGCCAGCAGCTTCCGAGGGGGAGGATTCAATGAGCAGTTCTTC,TRBV7-2,TRBJ2-1,many,NA
CASSSELTGGSPLHF,TGCGCCAGCAGCTCCGAGTTGACAGGGGGTTCACCCCTCCACTTT,TRBV5-1,TRBJ1-6,many,TRBD1
CASRWAYLADTQYF,TGCGCCAGCAGATGGGCATATTTGGCAGATACGCAGTATTTT,TRBV5-1,TRBJ2-3,many,NA
CASSLFFGRVHEQYF,TGTGCCAGCAGTTTATTTTTTGGCAGGGTCCACGAGCAGTACTTC,TRBV12-3/TRBV12-4,TRBJ2-7,many,NA
CASSLGTVANQPQHF,TGCGCCAGCAGCTTAGGGACAGTTGCCAATCAGCCCCAGCATTTT,TRBV5-1,TRBJ1-5,many,TRBD1
CASSPLNPTGKSGEAFF,TGTGCCAGCTCACCCCTCAATCCAACAGGGAAAAGCGGTGAAGCTTTCTTT,TRBV18,TRBJ1-1,many,NA
CASSKASGGLFQETQYF,TGTGCCAGCAGCAAGGCGAGCGGGGGCCTTTTCCAAGAGACCCAGTACTTC,TRBV7-9,TRBJ2-5,many,TRBD2
CASSQATFMGTEAFF,TGCGCCAGCAGCCAGGCCACTTTTATGGGGACTGAAGCTTTCTTT,TRBV4-3,TRBJ1-1,many,NA
CASSPITGVAGNTIYF,TGTGCCAGCAGTCCAATTACAGGGGTGGCAGGAAACACCATATATTTT,TRBV12-3/TRBV12-4,TRBJ1-3,NA,TRBD1
CASSQLRGTVDDRIYNEQFF,TGTGCCAGCAGCCAACTAAGAGGGACTGTCGACGACCGGATCTACAATGAGCAGTTCTTC,TRBV4-2,TRBJ2-1,few,NA
CASSVGNSQETQYF,TGTGCCAGCAGCGTAGGAAATAGCCAAGAGACCCAGTACTTC,TRBV9,TRBJ2-5,many,NA
CASSQGGQGWNTEAFF,TGCGCCAGCAGCCAAGGAGGGCAGGGTTGGAACACTGAAGCTTTCTTT,TRBV4-3,TRBJ1-1,many,NA
CASRWDRGTEAFF,TGTGCCAGCAGATGGGACAGGGGAACTGAAGCTTTCTTT,TRBV27,TRBJ1-1,many,TRBD1
CASSPGGPPDTQYF,TGTGCCAGCAGCCCGGGGGGGCCCCCAGATACGCAGTATTTT,TRBV7-2,TRBJ2-3,many,TRBD2
CASSLGQAADTQYF,TGCGCCAGCAGCTTGGGTCAGGCGGCAGATACGCAGTATTTT,TRBV5-1,TRBJ2-3,many,NA
CASSRGQPQHF,TGTGCCAGCAGCCGTGGCCAGCCCCAGCATTTT,TRBV6-2/TRBV6-3,TRBJ1-5,NA,NA
CAISEDLAKNIQYF,TGTGCCATCAGTGAGGATCTCGCCAAAAACATTCAGTACTTC,TRBV10-3,TRBJ2-4,NA,NA